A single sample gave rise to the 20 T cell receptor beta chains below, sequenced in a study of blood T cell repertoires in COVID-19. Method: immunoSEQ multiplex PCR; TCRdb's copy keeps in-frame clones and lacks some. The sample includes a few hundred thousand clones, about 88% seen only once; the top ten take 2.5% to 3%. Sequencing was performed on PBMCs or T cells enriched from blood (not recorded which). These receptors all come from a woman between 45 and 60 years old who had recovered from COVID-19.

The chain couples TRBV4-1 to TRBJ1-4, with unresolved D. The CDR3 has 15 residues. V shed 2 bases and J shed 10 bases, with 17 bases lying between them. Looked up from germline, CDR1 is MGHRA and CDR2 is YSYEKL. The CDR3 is CASSQLTPNFRKLFF. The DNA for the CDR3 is TGCGCCAGCAGCCAATTAACTCCCAACTTTCGAAAACTGTTTTTT.

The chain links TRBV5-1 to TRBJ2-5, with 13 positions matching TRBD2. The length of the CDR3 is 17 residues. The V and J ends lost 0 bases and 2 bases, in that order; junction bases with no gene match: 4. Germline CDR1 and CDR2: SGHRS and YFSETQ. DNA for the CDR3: TGCGCCAGCAGCTTGGGACTAGCGGGAGGTATACAAGAGACCCAGTACTTC. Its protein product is CASSLGLAGGIQETQYF.

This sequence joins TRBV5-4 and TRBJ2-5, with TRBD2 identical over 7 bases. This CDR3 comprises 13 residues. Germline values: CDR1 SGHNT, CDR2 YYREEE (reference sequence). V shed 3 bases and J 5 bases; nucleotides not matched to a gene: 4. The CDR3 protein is CASSSTSTETQYF. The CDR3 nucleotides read TGTGCCAGCAGCTCGACTAGCACTGAGACCCAGTACTTC.

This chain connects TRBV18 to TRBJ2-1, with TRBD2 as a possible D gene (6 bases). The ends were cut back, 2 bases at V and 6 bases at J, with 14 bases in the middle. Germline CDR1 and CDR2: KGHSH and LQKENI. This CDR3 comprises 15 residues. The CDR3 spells CASSPGAGWSNEQFF. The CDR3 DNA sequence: TGTGCCAGCTCACCAGGGGCGGGATGGAGCAATGAGCAGTTCTTC.

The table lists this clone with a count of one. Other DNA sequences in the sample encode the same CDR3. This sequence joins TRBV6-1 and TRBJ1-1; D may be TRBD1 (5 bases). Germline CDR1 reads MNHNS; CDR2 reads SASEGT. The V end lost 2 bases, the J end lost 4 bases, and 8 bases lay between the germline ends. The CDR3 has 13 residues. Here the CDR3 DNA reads TGTGCCAGCAGTGAACGGCAGGGCACTGAAGCTTTCTTT. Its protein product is CASSERQGTEAFF.

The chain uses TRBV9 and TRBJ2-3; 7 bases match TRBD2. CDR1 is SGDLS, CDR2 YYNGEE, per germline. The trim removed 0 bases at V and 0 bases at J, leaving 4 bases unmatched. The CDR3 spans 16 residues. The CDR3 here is CASSVDGGRSTDTQYF. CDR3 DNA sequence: TGTGCCAGCAGCGTAGACGGCGGGAGAAGCACAGATACGCAGTATTTT.

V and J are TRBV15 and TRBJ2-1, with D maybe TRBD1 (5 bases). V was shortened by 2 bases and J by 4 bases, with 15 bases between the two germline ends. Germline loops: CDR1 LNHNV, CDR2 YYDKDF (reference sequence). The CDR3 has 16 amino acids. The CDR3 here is CATSRSRESWYNEQFF. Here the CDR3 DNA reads TGTGCCACCAGCAGATCCAGGGAAAGTTGGTACAATGAGCAGTTCTTC. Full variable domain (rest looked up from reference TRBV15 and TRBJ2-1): DAMVIQNPRYQVTQFGKPVTLSCSQTLNHNVMYWYQQKSSQAPKLLFHYYDKDFNNEADTPDNFQSRRPNTSFCFLDIRSPGLGDTAMYLCATSRSRESWYNEQFFGPGTRLTVL.

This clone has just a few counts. Here the CDR3 DNA reads TGTGCCAGCAGCTACCGCAGGACGGGGAACTATGGCTACACCTTC. This encodes CASSYRRTGNYGYTF. The chain links TRBV7-8 to TRBJ1-2; no clear D gene. The germline gives CDR1 SGHVS, CDR2 FQNEAQ. This CDR3 has 15 residues. V lost 4 bases to trimming and J lost 2 bases, with 14 bases between them.

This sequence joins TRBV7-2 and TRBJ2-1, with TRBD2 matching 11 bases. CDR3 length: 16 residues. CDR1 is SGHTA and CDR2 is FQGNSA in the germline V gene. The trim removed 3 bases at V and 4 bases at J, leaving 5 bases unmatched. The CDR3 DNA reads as TGTGCCAGCAGCTTTATAGCGGGAGGGGGTTACAATGAGCAGTTCTTC. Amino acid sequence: CASSFIAGGGYNEQFF.

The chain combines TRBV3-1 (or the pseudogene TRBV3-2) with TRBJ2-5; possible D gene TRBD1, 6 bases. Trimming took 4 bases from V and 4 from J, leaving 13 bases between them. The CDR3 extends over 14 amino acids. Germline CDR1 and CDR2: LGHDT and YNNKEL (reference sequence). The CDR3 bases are TGTGCCAGCAGCCCTTATGACAGGTCAGAGACCCAGTACTTC. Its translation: CASSPYDRSETQYF.

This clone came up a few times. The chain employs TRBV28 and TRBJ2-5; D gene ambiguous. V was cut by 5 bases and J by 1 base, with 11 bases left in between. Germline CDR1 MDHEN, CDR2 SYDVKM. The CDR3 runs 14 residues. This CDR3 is CASSPLGTQETQYF. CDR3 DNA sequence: TGTGCCAGCAGTCCCCTAGGAACCCAAGAGACCCAGTACTTC.

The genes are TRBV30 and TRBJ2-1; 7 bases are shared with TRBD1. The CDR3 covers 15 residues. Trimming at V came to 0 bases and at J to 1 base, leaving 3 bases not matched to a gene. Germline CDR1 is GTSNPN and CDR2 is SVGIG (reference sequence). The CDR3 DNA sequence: TGTGCCTGGAGTGTTCACAGGGGATCCTACAATGAGCAGTTCTTC. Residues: CAWSVHRGSYNEQFF.

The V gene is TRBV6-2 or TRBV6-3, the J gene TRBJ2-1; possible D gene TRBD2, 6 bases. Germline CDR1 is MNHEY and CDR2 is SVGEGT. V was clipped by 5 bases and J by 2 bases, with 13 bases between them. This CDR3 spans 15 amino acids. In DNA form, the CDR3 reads TGTGCCAGCAGTGCTCCGGGAGTAGCCTACAATGAGCAGTTCTTC. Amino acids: CASSAPGVAYNEQFF.

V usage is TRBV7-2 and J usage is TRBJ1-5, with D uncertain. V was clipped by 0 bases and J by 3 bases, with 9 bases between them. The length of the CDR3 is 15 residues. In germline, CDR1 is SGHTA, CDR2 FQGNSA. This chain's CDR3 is CASSLARGNNQPQHF. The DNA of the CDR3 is TGTGCCAGCAGCTTAGCGAGAGGGAACAATCAGCCCCAGCATTTT.

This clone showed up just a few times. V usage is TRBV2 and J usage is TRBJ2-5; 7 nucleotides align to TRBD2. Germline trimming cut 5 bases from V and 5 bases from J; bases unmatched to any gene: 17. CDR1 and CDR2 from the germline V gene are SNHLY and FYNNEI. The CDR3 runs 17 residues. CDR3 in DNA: TGTGCCAGCAGTTTTGACAGTTCTACGGGGGGTGGGGAGACCCAGTACTTC. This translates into CASSFDSSTGGGETQYF.

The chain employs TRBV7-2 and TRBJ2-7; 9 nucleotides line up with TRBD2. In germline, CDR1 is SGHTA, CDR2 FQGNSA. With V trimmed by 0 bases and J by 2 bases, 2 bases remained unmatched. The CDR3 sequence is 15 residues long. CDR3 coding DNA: TGTGCCAGCAGCTTAGCGGGACTAGCAACCTACGAGCAGTACTTC. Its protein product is CASSLAGLATYEQYF.

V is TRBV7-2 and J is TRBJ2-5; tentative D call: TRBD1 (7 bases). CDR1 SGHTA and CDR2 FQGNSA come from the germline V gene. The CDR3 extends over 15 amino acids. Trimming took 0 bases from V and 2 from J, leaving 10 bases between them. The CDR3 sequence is CASSLAAGQQETQYF. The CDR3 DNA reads TGTGCCAGCAGCTTAGCTGCGGGACAGCAAGAGACCCAGTACTTC.

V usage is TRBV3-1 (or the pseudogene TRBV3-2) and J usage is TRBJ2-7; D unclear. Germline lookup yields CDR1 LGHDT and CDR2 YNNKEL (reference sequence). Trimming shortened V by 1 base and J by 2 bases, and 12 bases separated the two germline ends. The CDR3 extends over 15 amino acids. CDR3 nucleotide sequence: TGTGCCAGCAGCCAAGGTCAGGCTGCACCCTACGAGCAGTACTTC. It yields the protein CASSQGQAAPYEQYF.

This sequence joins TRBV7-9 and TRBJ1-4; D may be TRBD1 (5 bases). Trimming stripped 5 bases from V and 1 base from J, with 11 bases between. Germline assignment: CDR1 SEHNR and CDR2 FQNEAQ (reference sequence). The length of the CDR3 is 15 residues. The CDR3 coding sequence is TGTGCCAGCAGCGTAACCGGGGGAACTAATGAAAAACTGTTTTTT. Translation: CASSVTGGTNEKLFF.

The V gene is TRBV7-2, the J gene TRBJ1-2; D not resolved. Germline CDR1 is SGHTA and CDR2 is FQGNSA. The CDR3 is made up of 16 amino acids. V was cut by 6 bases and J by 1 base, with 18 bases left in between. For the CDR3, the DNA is TGTGCCAGCAGTCCCTTAGGTCTCCGGGGTAACTATGGCTACACCTTC. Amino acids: CASSPLGLRGNYGYTF.